Included here is one T cell receptor (beta chain) sequence, with context. No antigen is known for it. V lost 2 bases, J lost 0 bases, and 7 bases lay in between. Germline V gives CDR1 LNHDA, CDR2 SQIVND (reference sequence). The CDR3 has 15 residues. The data are from a study of T cell repertoires in cytomegalovirus infection. Overall study: The study used recently identified HLA-C-restricted and well-studied HLA-B-restricted CMV epitopes. A matching HLA type, together with CMV infection, was signaled by public TCR beta signatures. Whole-study results and caveats: The response measured ex vivo was dominated by TCR beta clonotypes (HLA-C-restricted and CMV-specific). Totalled public TCR beta family frequency picked out people who carried CMV plus the relevant HLA.

MiXCR, applied by TCRdb to the reads, yields one record per CDR3 protein. The repertoire consists of approximately 730,000 distinct CDR3 sequences, with roughly 33% occurring once and the leading ten covering around a sixth. The sequence was collected from a human donor in good health (CMV status not recorded). Some clones in this sample may be carry-over from other donors' samples. The sequences come from cultured PBMCs, collected from culture after CMV antigen stimulation. This chain uses TRBV19 with TRBJ2-2, with unresolved D. CDR3 nucleotides: TGTGCCAGTAGTATATCGCGCTCGAACACCGGGGAGCTGTTTTTT. It yields the protein CASSISRSNTGELFF. The variable domain in full, with the rest retrieved from reference TRBV19 and TRBJ2-2, is DGGITQSPKYLFRKEGQNVTLSCEQNLNHDAMYWYRQDPGQGLRLIYYSQIVNDFQKGDIAEGYSVSREKKESFPLTVTSAQKNPTAFYLCASSISRSNTGELFFGEGSRLTVL.